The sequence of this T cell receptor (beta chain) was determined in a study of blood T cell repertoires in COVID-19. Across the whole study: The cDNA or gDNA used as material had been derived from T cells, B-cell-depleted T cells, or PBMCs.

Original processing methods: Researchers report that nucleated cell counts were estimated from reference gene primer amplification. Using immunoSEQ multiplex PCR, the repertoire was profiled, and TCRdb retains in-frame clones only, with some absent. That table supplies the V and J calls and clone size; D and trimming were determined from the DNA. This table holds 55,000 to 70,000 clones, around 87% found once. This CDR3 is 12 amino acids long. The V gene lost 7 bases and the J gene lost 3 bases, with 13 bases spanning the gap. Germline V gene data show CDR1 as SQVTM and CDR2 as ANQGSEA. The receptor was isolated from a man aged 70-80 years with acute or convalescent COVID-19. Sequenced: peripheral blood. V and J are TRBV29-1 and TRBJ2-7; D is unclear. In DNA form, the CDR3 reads TGCAGCGCTCGAAACAGTGTCTACGAGCAGTACTTC. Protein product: CSARNSVYEQYF.